Presented here are 30 T cell receptor beta chains from one specimen sequenced in a study of cytomegalovirus exposure and HLA in healthy donors. PCR used 60 Vbeta primers and 13 Jbeta primers. Using immunoSEQ multiplex PCR, the repertoire was profiled, and TCRdb retains in-frame clones only, with some absent. The sample lists a few hundred thousand clones; about three quarters were seen once. Input material: PBMCs. All receptors come from a young man in good health and CMV-seronegative.

The gene calls are TRBV28 and TRBJ1-3; D is ambiguous. Germline loops: CDR1 MDHEN, CDR2 SYDVKM. Deletions cut 2 bases from V and 0 bases from J, with 14 bases between. The CDR3 totals 17 residues. The CDR3 DNA sequence: TGTGCCAGCAGTTTAGGTCAGGCCGCCAGCTCTGGAAACACCATATATTTT. Its protein product is CASSLGQAASSGNTIYF.

This clone was seen a handful of times. The chain has TRBV11-3 and TRBJ2-7; 7 bases map to TRBD1. V shed 5 bases, J shed 2 bases, and the junction held 6 bases outside the gene matches. Germline V gives CDR1 SGHNT, CDR2 YENEEA. The CDR3 covers 14 residues. CDR3 nucleotide sequence: TGTGCCAGCAGCCCCAACAGGGGTCCCTACGAGCAGTACTTC. This gives the protein CASSPNRGPYEQYF.

The chain carries TRBV6-5 and TRBJ1-2, with 8 bases that match TRBD1. Germline V lookup: CDR1 MNHEY, CDR2 SVGAGI. V shed 6 bases and J 10 bases; nucleotides not matched to a gene: 7. CDR3 size: 12 residues. Here the CDR3 reads CASSTPGQAYTF. The CDR3 nucleotides read TGTGCCAGCAGCACCCCGGGACAGGCCTACACCTTC.

The V gene is TRBV21-1, the J gene TRBJ2-3; the table's D call, TRBD1, was not checked against the DNA. TRBV21-1 is flagged as a pseudogene. The CDR3 extends over 14 amino acids. CDR3 in amino acids: CARAQGGIADTQYF. In DNA, the CDR3 is TGTGCCAGGGCACAGGGGGGGATCGCAGATACGCAGTATTTT.

This chain uses TRBV28 with TRBJ1-5; D is unclear. The germline V gene encodes CDR1 MDHEN and CDR2 SYDVKM. The germline V and J ends were trimmed by 6 bases and 4 bases, with 13 bases remaining between them. This CDR3 spans 14 amino acids. As DNA, the CDR3 is TGTGCCAGCAGCCCGAGAACCTTAAATCAGCCCCAGCATTTT. Translation gives CASSPRTLNQPQHF. Looking up the rest from reference TRBV28 and TRBJ1-5 gives the full variable domain: DVKVTQSSRYLVKRTGEKVFLECVQDMDHENMFWYRQDPGLGLRLIYFSYDVKMKEKGDIPEGYSVSREKKERFSLILESASTNQTSMYLCASSPRTLNQPQHFGDGTRLSIL.

The rearrangement joins TRBV19 to TRBJ2-1; 15 nucleotides match TRBD2. Germline V lookup: CDR1 LNHDA, CDR2 SQIVND (reference sequence). The junction had 11 bases not matched to a gene; V was cut back by 10 bases and J by 13 bases. This CDR3 region has 14 residues. This chain's CDR3 is CAIRTSGGAGQQFF. The CDR3 nucleotides read TGTGCCATCAGGACTAGCGGGGGGGCCGGGCAACAGTTCTTC.

The count of this clone is one. This chain uses TRBV27 with TRBJ2-1; D possibly corresponds to TRBD1 (5 bases). Germline V gene lookup returns CDR1 MNHEY and CDR2 SMNVEV (reference sequence). This CDR3 has 16 residues. Trimming pared 6 bases from V and 7 bases from J, leaving 22 bases between. Here the CDR3 reads CASSLSGAMVGNEQFF. CDR3 sequence (DNA): TGTGCCAGCAGCCTCAGTGGGGCGATGGTCGGAAATGAGCAGTTCTTC.

This clone was recorded only once. The chain employs TRBV7-3 and TRBJ2-3; 7 nucleotides agree with TRBD1. Per germline, CDR1 SGHTA and CDR2 FQGTGA. V was clipped by 5 bases and J by 5 bases; unmatched bases: 4. The CDR3 length is 13 residues. CDR3 nucleotide sequence: TGTGCCAGCAGCAAATACAGGGGAGATACGCAGTATTTT. It specifies CASSKYRGDTQYF. Filled out from reference TRBV7-3 and TRBJ2-3, the complete variable domain reads GAGVSQTPSNKVTEKGKYVELRCDPISGHTALYWYRQSLGQGPEFLIYFQGTGAADDSGLPNDRFFAVRPEGSVSTLKIQRTERGDSAVYLCASSKYRGDTQYFGPGTRLTVL.

The chain couples TRBV7-2 to TRBJ1-3, with TRBD1 identical over 8 bases. The ends lost 5 bases at V and 0 bases at J; junction bases unmatched: 6. Germline V CDR1 and CDR2: SGHTA, FQGNSA. CDR3 length: 16 amino acids. For the CDR3, the DNA is TGTGCCAGCAGCCCAGGGGGCGGGAACTCTGGAAACACCATATATTTT. This gives the protein CASSPGGGNSGNTIYF. The full variable domain, its missing parts supplied by reference TRBV7-2 and TRBJ1-3, is GAGVSQSPSNKVTEKGKDVELRCDPISGHTALYWYRQSLGQGLEFLIYFQGNSAPDKSGLPSDRFSAERTGGSVSTLTIQRTQQEDSAVYLCASSPGGGNSGNTIYFGEGSWLTVV.

A single count supports this clone. The CDR3 here is CASSAREGLGEQYF. The DNA of the CDR3 is TGTGCCAGCAGCGCGCGGGAGGGCCTTGGCGAGCAGTACTTC. This chain links TRBV9 with TRBJ2-7, with TRBD2 matching over 9 bases. The CDR3 is 14 amino acids. V dropped 3 bases and J dropped 6; count of bases not matched to a gene: 7. Germline V gene sequence: CDR1 SGDLS, CDR2 YYNGEE.

J is TRBJ2-7 and V is TRBV7-8, with 7 positions matching TRBD2. The CDR3 totals 15 residues. Germline values: CDR1 SGHVS, CDR2 FQNEAQ. The J segment lost 1 base and the V segment lost 5 bases, leaving 8 bases of the junction unmatched. The chain's CDR3 is CASSLSSGISYEQYF. The DNA of the CDR3 is TGTGCCAGCAGCCTTTCTAGCGGCATATCCTACGAGCAGTACTTC.

This clone was detected only a few times. This chain links TRBV6-5 with TRBJ2-1; 8 bases agree with TRBD2. Germline V gene data show CDR1 as MNHEY and CDR2 as SVGAGI. The junction had 3 bases not matched to a gene; V was cut back by 5 bases and J by 0 bases. The CDR3 spans 15 residues. CDR3 sequence (DNA): TGTGCCAGCAGTCACGGGGGGGGCTCCTACAATGAGCAGTTCTTC. Protein product: CASSHGGGSYNEQFF.

This clone was picked up a small number of times. This CDR3 is also generated by other DNA sequences in the sample. The rearrangement uses TRBV7-9 and TRBJ2-5, with 8 bases identical to TRBD2. The germline V gene encodes CDR1 SEHNR and CDR2 FQNEAQ (reference sequence). This CDR3 has 16 residues. V lost 5 bases, J lost 3 bases, and 11 bases stayed unmatched. CDR3 loop: CASSRLGGGPKETQYF. The CDR3 nucleotides are TGTGCCAGCAGCCGATTGGGCGGGGGGCCAAAAGAGACCCAGTACTTC.

This clone turned up a few times. The V gene is TRBV2, the J gene TRBJ1-2, with TRBD1 identical over 8 bases. This CDR3 has 14 amino acids. The V gene end was trimmed by 4 bases and the J gene end by 8 bases; junction bases not matched to a gene: 9. The germline V gene encodes CDR1 SNHLY and CDR2 FYNNEI. In nucleotides, the CDR3 is TGTGCCAGCAGTGGAGAGACAGGGGTCGGGGGCTACACCTTC. It yields the protein CASSGETGVGGYTF. Filled out from reference TRBV2 and TRBJ1-2, the complete variable domain reads EPEVTQTPSHQVTQMGQEVILRCVPISNHLYFYWYRQILGQKVEFLVSFYNNEISEKSEIFDDQFSVERPDGSNFTLKIRSTKLEDSAMYFCASSGETGVGGYTFGSGTRLTVV.

The chain uses TRBV11-3 and TRBJ2-3, with D unresolved. Trimming took 4 bases from V and 10 from J, leaving 12 bases between them. CDR3 length equals 12 residues. Looked up from germline, CDR1 is SGHNT and CDR2 is YENEEA. CDR3 coding DNA: TGTGCCAGCAGCTACGATTTGACATCGCAGTATTTT. It encodes CASSYDLTSQYF.

This sequence joins TRBV9 and TRBJ2-5; 12 positions match TRBD2. CDR1 is SGDLS, CDR2 YYNGEE, per germline. Trimming at V came to 0 bases and at J to 4 bases, leaving 10 bases not matched to a gene. CDR3 size: 18 residues. The CDR3 nucleotides read TGTGCCAGCAGCGTAGCCGGGCTAGCGGGGGGGCATCGAGAGACCCAGTACTTC. Translation: CASSVAGLAGGHRETQYF.

The chain combines TRBV7-9 with TRBJ2-2; D remains ambiguous. Per germline, CDR1 SEHNR and CDR2 FQNEAQ (reference sequence). The CDR3 covers 11 residues. V lost 6 bases, J lost 7 bases, and 6 bases lay in between. CDR3 nucleotides: TGTGCCAGCAGGTATAGCGGGGAGCTGTTTTTT. This translates into CASRYSGELFF. Variable domain in full (rest from reference TRBV7-9 and TRBJ2-2): DTGVSQNPRHKITKRGQNVTFRCDPISEHNRLYWYRQTLGQGPEFLTYFQNEAQLEKSRLLSDRFSAERPKGSFSTLEIQRTEQGDSAMYLCASRYSGELFFGEGSRLTVL.

The chain employs TRBV30 and TRBJ1-2; the match to TRBD1 covers 7 bases. Germline CDR1 GTSNPN, CDR2 SVGIG (reference sequence). V was pared by 1 base and J by 8 bases, with 4 bases of the junction left unmatched. The length of the CDR3 is 12 residues. The CDR3 reads CAWSATGNGYTF. Here the CDR3 DNA reads TGTGCCTGGAGTGCGACAGGGAACGGCTACACCTTC.

The chain is built from TRBV7-9 and TRBJ2-3; tentatively, D is TRBD1 (6 bases). Germline lookup yields CDR1 SEHNR and CDR2 FQNEAQ (reference sequence). CDR3 size: 18 residues. Trimming removed 3 bases from V and 2 bases from J, with 21 bases in between. The CDR3 loop reads CASSFRTRDTILTDTQYF. The CDR3 DNA is TGTGCCAGCAGCTTCCGGACCCGGGACACGATCCTCACAGATACGCAGTATTTT.

The rearrangement links TRBV7-8 to TRBJ2-5; TRBD2 matches at 11 bases. The CDR3 is 15 amino acids. CDR1 is SGHVS, CDR2 FQNEAQ, per germline. The V gene end was trimmed by 4 bases and the J gene end by 5 bases; junction bases not matched to a gene: 6. CDR3 nucleotides: TGTGCCAGCAGCTCCGGACTAGCGGGTGGTGAGACCCAGTACTTC. Protein sequence: CASSSGLAGGETQYF.

The chain joins TRBV5-1 to TRBJ1-1; TRBD1 matches at 9 bases. The CDR3 consists of 14 residues. J was trimmed by 4 bases and V by 4 bases; bases with no gene match: 5. CDR1 and CDR2 (germline): SGHRS, YFSETQ. The CDR3 sequence: CASSLRTGVTEAFF. CDR3 bases: TGCGCCAGCAGCCTACGGACAGGGGTCACTGAAGCTTTCTTT.

This chain links TRBV28 with TRBJ1-1, with 9 bases lining up with TRBD1. J was trimmed by 2 bases and V by 11 bases; bases with no gene match: 9. This CDR3 is 14 amino acids long. Germline V gene sequence: CDR1 MDHEN, CDR2 SYDVKM. The CDR3: CASAGQGKNTEAFF. DNA of the CDR3: TGTGCCTCGGCGGGACAGGGAAAAAACACTGAAGCTTTCTTT.

J is TRBJ2-2 and V is TRBV6-5; 7 bases align to TRBD2. With V trimmed by 0 bases and J by 4 bases, 2 bases remained unmatched. Germline CDR1 MNHEY, CDR2 SVGAGI. The CDR3 is 15 residues long. In nucleotides, the CDR3 is TGTGCCAGCAGTTACTCGTGGGGGGGCACCGGGGAGCTGTTTTTT. Its translation: CASSYSWGGTGELFF.

The chain has TRBV5-1 and TRBJ2-1, with 8 positions matching TRBD1. The ends lost 5 bases at V and 3 bases at J; junction bases unmatched: 13. Germline loops: CDR1 SGHRS, CDR2 YFSETQ. The CDR3 has 17 amino acids. The CDR3, as DNA: TGCGCCAGCAGTTACTTAGGGACAGGCCGATTCTACAATGAGCAGTTCTTC. This sequence encodes CASSYLGTGRFYNEQFF. Variable domain in full (rest from reference TRBV5-1 and TRBJ2-1): KAGVTQTPRYLIKTRGQQVTLSCSPISGHRSVSWYQQTPGQGLQFLFEYFSETQRNKGNFPGRFSGRQFSNSRSEMNVSTLELGDSALYLCASSYLGTGRFYNEQFFGPGTRLTVL.

This clone was picked up one time. J is TRBJ2-3 and V is TRBV6-1; the D gene is possibly TRBD1 (6 bases). Germline assignment: CDR1 MNHNS and CDR2 SASEGT. This CDR3 has 14 amino acids. V was shortened by 5 bases and J by 6 bases, with 15 bases between the two germline ends. The CDR3 loop reads CASSRQDPPDTQYF. DNA of the CDR3: TGTGCCAGCAGTCGACAGGATCCTCCGGATACGCAGTATTTT.

The chain links TRBV6-5 to TRBJ2-2, with a tentative D call TRBD2 (5 bases). V lost 0 bases, J lost 0 bases, and 8 bases lay in between. This CDR3 has 16 residues. Per germline, CDR1 MNHEY and CDR2 SVGAGI. In DNA form, the CDR3 reads TGTGCCAGCAGTTACTCGGAGGTCGCGAACACCGGGGAGCTGTTTTTT. Protein sequence: CASSYSEVANTGELFF.

On this clone itself: One end of the junction fails to match germline, which may point to a read error. This chain uses TRBV7-7 with TRBJ1-1; D gene uncertain. The V gene's germline CDR1 is SSHAT and CDR2 FNYEAQ (reference sequence). CDR3 length: 13 amino acids. CDR3 sequence: CASSLAGGQVAFF. In DNA form, the CDR3 reads TGTGCTAGCAGCTTAGCGGGAGGGCAGGTAGCTTTCTTT.

The V and J genes are TRBV7-9 and TRBJ2-3; 14 bases agree with TRBD2. V dropped 3 bases and J dropped 3; count of bases not matched to a gene: 2. This CDR3 has 16 amino acids. Germline V gene sequence: CDR1 SEHNR, CDR2 FQNEAQ (reference sequence). CDR3 loop: CASSFGTSGRTDTQYF. The CDR3 bases are TGTGCCAGCAGCTTTGGGACTAGCGGGAGAACAGATACGCAGTATTTT.

The chain recombines TRBV11-3 with TRBJ1-2; no reliable D call. The CDR3 totals 12 residues. Per the germline V gene, CDR1 is SGHNT and CDR2 is YENEEA. V lost 5 bases to trimming and J lost 6 bases, with 10 bases between them. In DNA, the CDR3 is TGTGCCAGCAGCGCAGTCGGGGATGGCTACACCTTC. Amino acids: CASSAVGDGYTF.

In nucleotides, the CDR3 is TGTGCCAGCAGCCGCCCCGGGACAGGGGGCGTTCAGTACTTC. Its protein product is CASSRPGTGGVQYF. The chain couples TRBV11-3 to TRBJ2-7, with 12 bases that match TRBD1. CDR3 length: 14 amino acids. V lost 5 bases and J lost 10; bases outside the gene matches: 9. Germline V gene data show CDR1 as SGHNT and CDR2 as YENEEA.